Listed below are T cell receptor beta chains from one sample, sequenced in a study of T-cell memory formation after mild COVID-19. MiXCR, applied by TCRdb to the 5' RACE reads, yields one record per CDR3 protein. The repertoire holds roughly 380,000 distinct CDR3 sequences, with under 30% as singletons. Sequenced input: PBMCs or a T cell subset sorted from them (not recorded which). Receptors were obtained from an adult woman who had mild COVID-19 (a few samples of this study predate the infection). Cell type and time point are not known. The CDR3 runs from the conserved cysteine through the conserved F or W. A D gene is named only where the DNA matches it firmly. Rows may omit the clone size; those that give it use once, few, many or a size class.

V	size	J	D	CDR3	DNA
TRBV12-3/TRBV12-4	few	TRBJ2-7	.	CASSFAGEQYF	TGTGCCAGCAGTTTTGCAGGCGAGCAGTACTTC
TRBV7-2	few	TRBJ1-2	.	CASSFTGNYGYTF	TGTGCCAGCAGCTTTACTGGGAACTATGGCTACACCTTC
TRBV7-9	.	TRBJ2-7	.	CASSLRAGKSSYEQYF	TGTGCCAGCAGCTTACGGGCGGGGAAGAGCTCCTACGAGCAGTACTTC
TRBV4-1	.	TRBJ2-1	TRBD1	CASSQDPADRGLENEQFF	TGCGCCAGCAGCCAAGATCCGGCGGACAGGGGGCTAGAGAATGAGCAGTTCTTC
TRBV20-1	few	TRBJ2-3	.	CSASGGGAVSTQYF	TGCAGTGCTAGTGGAGGGGGGGCCGTTTCTACGCAGTATTTT
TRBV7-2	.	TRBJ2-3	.	CASSLVGAGDTQYF	TGTGCCAGCAGCTTAGTGGGGGCCGGAGATACGCAGTATTTT
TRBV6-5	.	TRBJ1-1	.	CASSYPGQRNTEAFF	TGTGCCAGCAGTTACCCGGGACAAAGGAACACTGAAGCTTTCTTT
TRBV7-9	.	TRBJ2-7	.	CASSVIDYEQYF	TGTGCCAGCAGCGTTATAGATTACGAGCAGTACTTC
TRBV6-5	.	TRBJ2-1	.	CASSWSQAYNEQFF	TGTGCCAGCAGTTGGAGCCAAGCCTACAATGAGCAGTTCTTC
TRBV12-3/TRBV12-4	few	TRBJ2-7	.	CASSLARAYGYEQYF	TGTGCCAGCAGTTTAGCCAGGGCATACGGGTACGAGCAGTACTTC
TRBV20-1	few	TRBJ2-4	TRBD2	CSASTGTSVAKNIQYF	TGCAGTGCGTCTACCGGGACTAGCGTAGCCAAAAACATTCAGTACTTC
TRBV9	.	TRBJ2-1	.	CASSPREGASREQFF	TGTGCCAGCAGCCCGAGGGAGGGGGCTAGTCGTGAGCAGTTCTTC
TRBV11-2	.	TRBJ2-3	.	CASSLEPSAMGVYF	TGTGCCAGCAGCTTGGAGCCTAGCGCCATGGGGGTGTATTTT
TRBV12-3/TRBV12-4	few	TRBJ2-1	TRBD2	CASSPRLAGGWDEQFF	TGTGCCAGCAGTCCCCGACTAGCGGGAGGGTGGGATGAGCAGTTCTTC
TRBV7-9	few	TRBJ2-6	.	CASSFAPGSNGANVLTF	TGTGCCAGCAGCTTCGCCCCAGGGAGTAATGGGGCCAACGTCCTGACTTTC
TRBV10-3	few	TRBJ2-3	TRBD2	CAISVGAGGPSTDTQYF	TGTGCCATCAGTGTGGGAGCGGGGGGTCCTAGCACAGATACGCAGTATTTT
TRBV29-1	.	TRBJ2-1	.	CSVVHRRESNNEQFF	TGCAGCGTTGTCCATCGGAGGGAGTCAAACAATGAGCAGTTCTTC
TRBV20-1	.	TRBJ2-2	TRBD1	CSASRGQGLMNTGELFF	TGCAGTGCTAGTAGGGGACAGGGATTAATGAACACCGGGGAGCTGTTTTTT
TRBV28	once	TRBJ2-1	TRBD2	CASTRLATHNEQFF	TGTGCCAGCACCCGACTAGCCACTCACAATGAGCAGTTCTTC
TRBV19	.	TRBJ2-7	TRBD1	CASSMDRGREQYF	TGTGCCAGTAGTATGGACAGGGGGCGCGAGCAGTACTTC
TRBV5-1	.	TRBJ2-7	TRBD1	CASSSTTGVAHEQYF	TGCGCCAGCAGCTCCACGACAGGGGTGGCTCACGAGCAGTACTTC
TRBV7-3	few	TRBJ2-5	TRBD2	CASSFSGRSETQYF	TGTGCCAGCAGCTTTAGCGGGAGGTCGGAGACCCAGTACTTC
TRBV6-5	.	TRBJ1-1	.	CASREGSEAFF	TGTGCCAGCAGGGAGGGGTCTGAAGCTTTCTTT
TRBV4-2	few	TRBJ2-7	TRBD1	CASSQSARGTPYEQYF	TGTGCCAGCAGCCAATCGGCCAGGGGGACGCCCTACGAGCAGTACTTC
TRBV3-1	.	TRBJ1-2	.	CASSQGTFLNYGYTF	TGTGCCAGCAGCCAAGGTACATTCCTTAACTATGGCTACACCTTC
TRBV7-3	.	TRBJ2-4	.	CASSEGGSKNIQYF	TGTGCCAGCAGCGAGGGGGGATCCAAAAACATTCAGTACTTC